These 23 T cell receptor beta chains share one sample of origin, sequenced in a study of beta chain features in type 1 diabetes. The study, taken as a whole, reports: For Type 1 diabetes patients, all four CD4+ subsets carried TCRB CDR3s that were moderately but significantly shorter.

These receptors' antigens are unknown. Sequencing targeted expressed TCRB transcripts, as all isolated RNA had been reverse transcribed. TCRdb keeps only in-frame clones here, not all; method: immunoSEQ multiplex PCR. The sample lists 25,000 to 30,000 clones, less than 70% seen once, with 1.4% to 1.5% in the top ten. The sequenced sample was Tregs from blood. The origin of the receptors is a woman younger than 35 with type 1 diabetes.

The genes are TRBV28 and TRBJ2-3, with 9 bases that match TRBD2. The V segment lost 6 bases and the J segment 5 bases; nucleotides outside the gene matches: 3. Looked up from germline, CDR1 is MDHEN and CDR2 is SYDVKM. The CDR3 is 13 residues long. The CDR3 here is CASRAGGGDTQYF. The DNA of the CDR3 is TGTGCCAGCAGAGCGGGAGGAGGAGATACGCAGTATTTT.

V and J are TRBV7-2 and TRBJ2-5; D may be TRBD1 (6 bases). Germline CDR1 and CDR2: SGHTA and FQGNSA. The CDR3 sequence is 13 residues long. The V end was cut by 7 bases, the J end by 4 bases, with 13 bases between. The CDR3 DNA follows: TGTGCCAGCAACGACAGGCTAGGAGAGACCCAGTACTTC. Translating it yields CASNDRLGETQYF.

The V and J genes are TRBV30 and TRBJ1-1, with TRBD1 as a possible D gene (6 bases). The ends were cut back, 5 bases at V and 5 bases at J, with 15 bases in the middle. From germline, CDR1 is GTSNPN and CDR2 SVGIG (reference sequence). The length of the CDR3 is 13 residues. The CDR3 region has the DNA TGTGCCTGGTTTGAAGGGGGATGGACTGAAGCTTTCTTT. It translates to CAWFEGGWTEAFF.

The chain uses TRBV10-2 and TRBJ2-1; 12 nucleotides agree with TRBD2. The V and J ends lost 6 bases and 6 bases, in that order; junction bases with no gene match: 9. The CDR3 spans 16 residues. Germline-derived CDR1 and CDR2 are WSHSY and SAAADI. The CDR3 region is CASRPSTSGRTNEQFF. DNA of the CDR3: TGCGCCAGCAGACCGTCCACTAGCGGGAGGACCAATGAGCAGTTCTTC.

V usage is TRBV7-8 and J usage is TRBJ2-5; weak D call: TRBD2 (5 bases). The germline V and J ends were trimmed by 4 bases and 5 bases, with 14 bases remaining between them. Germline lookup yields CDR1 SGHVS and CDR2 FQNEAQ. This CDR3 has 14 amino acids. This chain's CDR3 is CASSWGSREETQYF. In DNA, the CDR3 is TGTGCCAGCAGCTGGGGATCGAGGGAGGAGACCCAGTACTTC.

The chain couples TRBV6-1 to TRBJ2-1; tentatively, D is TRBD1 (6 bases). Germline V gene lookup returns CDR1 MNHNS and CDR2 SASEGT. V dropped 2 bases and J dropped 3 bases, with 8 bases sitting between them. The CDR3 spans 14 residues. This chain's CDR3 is CASSELRGYNEQFF. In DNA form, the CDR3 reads TGTGCCAGCAGTGAACTCAGGGGCTACAATGAGCAGTTCTTC.

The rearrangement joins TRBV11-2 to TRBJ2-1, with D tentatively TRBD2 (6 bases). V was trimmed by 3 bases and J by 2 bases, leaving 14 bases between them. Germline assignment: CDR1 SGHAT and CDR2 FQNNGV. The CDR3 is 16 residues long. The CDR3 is CASSLGLLGAYNEQFF. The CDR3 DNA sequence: TGTGCCAGCAGCTTGGGACTTCTCGGCGCCTACAATGAGCAGTTCTTC.

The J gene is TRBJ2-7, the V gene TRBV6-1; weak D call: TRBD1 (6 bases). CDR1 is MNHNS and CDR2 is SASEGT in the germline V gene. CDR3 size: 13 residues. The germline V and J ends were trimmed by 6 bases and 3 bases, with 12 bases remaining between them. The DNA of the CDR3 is TGTGCCAGCAGCCCCAGGGGAAACTACGAGCAGTACGTC. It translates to CASSPRGNYEQYV.

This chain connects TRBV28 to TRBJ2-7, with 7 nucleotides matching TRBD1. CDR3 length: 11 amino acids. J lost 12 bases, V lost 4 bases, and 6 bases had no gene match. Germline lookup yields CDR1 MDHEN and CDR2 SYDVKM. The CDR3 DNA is TGTGCCAGCAGTTACAGGGGTGCTCCGTACTTC. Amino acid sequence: CASSYRGAPYF.

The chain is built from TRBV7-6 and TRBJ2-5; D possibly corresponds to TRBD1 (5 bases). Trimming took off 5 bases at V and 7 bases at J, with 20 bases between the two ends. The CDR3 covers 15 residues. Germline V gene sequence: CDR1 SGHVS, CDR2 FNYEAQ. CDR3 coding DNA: TGTGCCAGCAGCGCATCCCAAGGGGCCGCTTGGACCCAGTACTTC. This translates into CASSASQGAAWTQYF.

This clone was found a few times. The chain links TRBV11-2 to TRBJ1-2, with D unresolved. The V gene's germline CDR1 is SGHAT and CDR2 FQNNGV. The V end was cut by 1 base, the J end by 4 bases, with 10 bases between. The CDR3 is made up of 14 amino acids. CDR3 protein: CASSLAGSLYGYTF. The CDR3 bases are TGTGCCAGCAGCTTAGCTGGCAGTCTCTATGGCTACACCTTC.

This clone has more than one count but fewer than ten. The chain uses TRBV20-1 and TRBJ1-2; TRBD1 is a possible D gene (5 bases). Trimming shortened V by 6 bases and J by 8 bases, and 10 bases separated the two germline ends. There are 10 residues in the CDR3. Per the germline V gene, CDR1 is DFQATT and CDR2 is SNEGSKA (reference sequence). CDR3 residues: CSAQGGGYTF. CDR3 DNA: TGCAGTGCCCAGGGCGGCGGCTACACCTTC.

In DNA form, the CDR3 reads TGTGCCAGCACCCCAAGGGGAGGGGGACGTGTGACCCAGTACTTC. Translating it yields CASTPRGGGRVTQYF. V gene TRBV6-5 combines with J gene TRBJ2-5; possibly TRBD2 for D (7 bases). This CDR3 comprises 15 residues. V gave up 7 bases and J gave up 7 bases, with 22 bases separating them. The germline CDR1 and CDR2 sequences are MNHEY and SVGAGI.

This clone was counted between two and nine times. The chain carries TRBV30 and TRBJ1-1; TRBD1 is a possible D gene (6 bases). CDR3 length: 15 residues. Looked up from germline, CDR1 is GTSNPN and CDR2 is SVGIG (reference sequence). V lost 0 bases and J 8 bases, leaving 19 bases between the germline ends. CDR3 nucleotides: TGTGCCTGGAGTGTACCTTCCCGAGTAACAGGGGAAGCTTTCTTT. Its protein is CAWSVPSRVTGEAFF.

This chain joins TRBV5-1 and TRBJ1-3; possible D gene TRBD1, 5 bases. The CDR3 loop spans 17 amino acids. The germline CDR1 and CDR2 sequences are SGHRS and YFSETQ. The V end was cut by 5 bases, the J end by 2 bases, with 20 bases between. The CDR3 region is CASSRDFAFGTGNTIYF. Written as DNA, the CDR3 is TGCGCCAGCAGTAGGGACTTCGCTTTCGGGACTGGAAACACCATATATTTT. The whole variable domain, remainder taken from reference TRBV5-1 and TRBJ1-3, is KAGVTQTPRYLIKTRGQQVTLSCSPISGHRSVSWYQQTPGQGLQFLFEYFSETQRNKGNFPGRFSGRQFSNSRSEMNVSTLELGDSALYLCASSRDFAFGTGNTIYFGEGSWLTVV.

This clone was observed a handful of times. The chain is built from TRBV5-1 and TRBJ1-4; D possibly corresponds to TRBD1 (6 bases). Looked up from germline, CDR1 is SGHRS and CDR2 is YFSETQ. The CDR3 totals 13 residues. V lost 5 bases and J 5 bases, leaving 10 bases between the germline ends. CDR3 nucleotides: TGCGCCAGCAGACGGGACACCAATGAAAAACTGTTTTTT. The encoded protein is CASRRDTNEKLFF.

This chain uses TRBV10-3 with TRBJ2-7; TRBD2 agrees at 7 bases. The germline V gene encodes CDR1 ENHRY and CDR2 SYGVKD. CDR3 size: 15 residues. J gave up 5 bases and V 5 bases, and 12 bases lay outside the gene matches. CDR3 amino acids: CAISPTSGTFDEQYF. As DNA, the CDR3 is TGTGCCATCAGTCCGACAAGCGGGACCTTTGACGAGCAGTACTTC.

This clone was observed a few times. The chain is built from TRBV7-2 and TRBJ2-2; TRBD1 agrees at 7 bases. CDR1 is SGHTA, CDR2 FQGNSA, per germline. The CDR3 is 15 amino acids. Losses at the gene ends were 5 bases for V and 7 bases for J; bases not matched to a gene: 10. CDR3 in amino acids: CASSPRQGYIGELFF. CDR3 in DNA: TGTGCCAGCAGCCCCCGACAGGGTTACATCGGGGAGCTGTTTTTT. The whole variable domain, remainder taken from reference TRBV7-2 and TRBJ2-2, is GAGVSQSPSNKVTEKGKDVELRCDPISGHTALYWYRQSLGQGLEFLIYFQGNSAPDKSGLPSDRFSAERTGGSVSTLTIQRTQQEDSAVYLCASSPRQGYIGELFFGEGSRLTVL.

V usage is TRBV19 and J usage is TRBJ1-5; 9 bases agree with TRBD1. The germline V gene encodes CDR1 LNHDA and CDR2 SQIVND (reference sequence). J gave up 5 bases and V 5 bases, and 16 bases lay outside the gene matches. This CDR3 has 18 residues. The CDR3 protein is CASSDGGQGGWLDQPQHF. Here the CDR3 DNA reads TGTGCCAGTAGTGATGGGGGACAGGGTGGTTGGCTGGATCAGCCCCAGCATTTT.

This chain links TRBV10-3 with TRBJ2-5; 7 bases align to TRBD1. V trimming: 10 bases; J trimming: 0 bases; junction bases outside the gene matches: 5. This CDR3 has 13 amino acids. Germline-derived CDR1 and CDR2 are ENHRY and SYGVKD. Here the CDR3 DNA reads TGTGCCAGCAGGGACAGCAACCAAGAGACCCAGTACTTC. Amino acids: CASRDSNQETQYF.

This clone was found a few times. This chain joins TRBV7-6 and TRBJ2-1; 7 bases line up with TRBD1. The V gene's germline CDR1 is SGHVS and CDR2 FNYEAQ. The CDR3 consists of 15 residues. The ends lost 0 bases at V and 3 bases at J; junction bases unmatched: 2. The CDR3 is CASSLAPGGYNEQFF. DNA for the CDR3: TGTGCCAGCAGCTTAGCACCAGGGGGCTACAATGAGCAGTTCTTC.

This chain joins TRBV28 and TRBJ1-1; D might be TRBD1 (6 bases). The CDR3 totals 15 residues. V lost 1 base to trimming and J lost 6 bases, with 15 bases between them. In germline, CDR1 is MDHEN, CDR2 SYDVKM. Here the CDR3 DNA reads TGTGCCAGCAGTTTATTGGGCCAGGGGTTCGCTGAAGCTTTCTTT. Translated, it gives CASSLLGQGFAEAFF.

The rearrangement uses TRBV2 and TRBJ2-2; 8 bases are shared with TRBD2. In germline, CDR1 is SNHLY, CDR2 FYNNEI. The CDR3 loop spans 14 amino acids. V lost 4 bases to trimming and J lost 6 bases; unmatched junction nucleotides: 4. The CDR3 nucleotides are TGTGCCAGCAGTGGGACTAGCACCTCCGGGGAGCTGTTTTTT. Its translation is CASSGTSTSGELFF.